These T cell receptor beta chains were read from a single sample in a study of shared clonotypes between healthy human individuals. Libraries were prepared by immunoSEQ multiplex PCR; TCRdb keeps only in-frame clonotypes and omits some of them. The sample includes roughly 850,000 clones, just over 95% of them seen just once. Specimen: naive CD8+ T cells sorted from blood. These receptors all stem from a man under 40 in good health. Both conserved end residues are part of each CDR3. D genes are given only for firm matches. The size entry is marked missing in some rows and otherwise reads once, few, many or a size class.

abundance,j_gene,d_gene,v_gene,CDR3nt,CDR3aa
.,TRBJ1-2,TRBD1,TRBV10-1,TGCGCCAGCAGTGAGTCCCGGACAGGGGGTACCTATGGCTACACCTTC,CASSESRTGGTYGYTF
.,TRBJ2-1,.,TRBV29-1,TGCAGCGTTGTTGGGAGCTCCTACAATGAGCAGTTCTTC,CSVVGSSYNEQFF
.,TRBJ2-3,.,TRBV5-1,TGCGCCAGCACCAAAGGGACTTCGAACACAGATACGCAGTATTTT,CASTKGTSNTDTQYF
.,TRBJ2-3,.,TRBV21-1,TGTGCCAGCGTTGGGTGGAGCGGGAGGTCCGCAGATACGCAGTATTTT,CASVGWSGRSADTQYF
.,TRBJ2-2,TRBD2,TRBV9,TGTGCCAGCAGCGTAGAGCTAGCGGACACCGGGGAGCTGTTTTTT,CASSVELADTGELFF
.,TRBJ2-5,TRBD2,TRBV18,TGTGCCAGCTCACCGAAAAGACTAGCGGAACGACTCCAAGAGACCCAGTACTTC,CASSPKRLAERLQETQYF
.,TRBJ2-7,.,TRBV12-2,TGTGCAAGTCGCAGGGAGAAGAGGGCCTACGAGCAGTACTTC,CASRREKRAYEQYF
once,TRBJ1-2,.,TRBV7-2,TGTGCCAGCAGCTTACCCCCGGATGAGGGCTACACCTTC,CASSLPPDEGYTF
.,TRBJ1-2,.,TRBV19,TGTGCCAGTAGTAAAGGGACCACTCTTCATTATGGCTACACCTTC,CASSKGTTLHYGYTF
.,TRBJ2-3,.,TRBV7-9,TGTGCCAGCAGCTTGAGAGTAGTACTCACAGATACGCAGTATTTT,CASSLRVVLTDTQYF
.,TRBJ2-3,.,TRBV7-9,TGTGCCAGCAGCTTACCAGGGCCAGATACGCAGTATTTT,CASSLPGPDTQYF
.,TRBJ2-2,.,TRBV4-3,TGCGCCAGCAGCCAATACAGGGCCACCGGGGAGCTGTTTTTT,CASSQYRATGELFF
.,TRBJ2-7,TRBD2,TRBV27,TGTGCCAGCAGTTTACGCGGGAGGGCCTACGAGCAGTACTTC,CASSLRGRAYEQYF
.,TRBJ2-3,.,TRBV11-3,TGTGCCAGCAGCTTTGAAGGTCCAGATACGCAGTATTTT,CASSFEGPDTQYF
.,TRBJ2-1,.,TRBV27,TGTGCCAGCAGTACTCTACGGGCGGGATCCGGCCTTCGGAATGAGCAGTTCTTC,CASSTLRAGSGLRNEQFF
.,TRBJ2-2,.,TRBV7-9,TGTGCCAGCAGCTTGTTTGGGAACACCGGGGAGCTGTTTTTT,CASSLFGNTGELFF
.,TRBJ2-7,TRBD1,TRBV6-5,TGTGCCGCTACAGGGGGCGTCGACGAGCAGTACTTC,CAATGGVDEQYF
.,TRBJ2-7,.,TRBV27,TGTGCCAGCAGTTTATCCCCCTCGCGCGCGCAGTACTTC,CASSLSPSRAQYF
.,TRBJ2-7,.,TRBV6-1,TGTGCCACCACGACCAGGGTCTCCTACGAGCAGTACTTC,CATTTRVSYEQYF
.,TRBJ2-2,.,TRBV13,TGTGCCAGCAGCCTTAGCGGACCGAACACCGGGGAGCTGTTTTTT,CASSLSGPNTGELFF
.,TRBJ2-5,.,TRBV7-6,TGTGCCAGCAGCTTGCTGGGGGCCGAGACCCAGTACTTC,CASSLLGAETQYF
.,TRBJ2-3,.,TRBV29-1,TGCAGCGTTGAAAATCGGGGCGTTAGCACAGATACGCAGTATTTT,CSVENRGVSTDTQYF
.,TRBJ1-3,.,TRBV7-9,TGTGCCAGCAGCTTAGTCGGCTGGGCAGATGCCGGAAACACCATATATTTT,CASSLVGWADAGNTIYF
.,TRBJ1-5,TRBD1,TRBV29-1,TGCAGCGTTGATTCAGGGGGTAGCAATCAGCCCCAGCATTTT,CSVDSGGSNQPQHF
.,TRBJ1-1,.,TRBV11-2,TGTGCCAGCAGCTTAGAGTTGTACACTGAAGCTTTCTTT,CASSLELYTEAFF
.,TRBJ2-1,TRBD1,TRBV7-2,TGTGCCAGCAGCCCGAGGGACAGGGAGCAGTTCTTC,CASSPRDREQFF